This is a list of T cell receptor beta chains from one sample in a study of patients and donors after allogeneic stem cell transplantation. One entry per CDR3 protein, called by TCRdb with MiXCR from the RT-PCR reads. This table has 200,000 to 250,000 distinct CDR3 sequences, less than 15% appearing once. Input material: blood, either unsorted or a sorted T cell fraction (not recorded which). The receptors stem from a human donor who was either an allogeneic HSCT recipient or a stem cell or donor lymphocyte infusion donor (not recorded which). It is not recorded whose cells these are; they may come from a transplant donor. Both conserved end residues are part of each CDR3. A D gene is named only where the DNA matches it firmly. Part of the rows lack a size; the others show once, few, many or a class for expanded clones.

>TRBD2|TRBJ2-3|TRBV20-1|few
TGCAGTGCTAGGGCGAGCGGGAGGAGGGATACGCAGTATTTT
CSARASGRRDTQYF
>NA|TRBJ1-6|TRBV20-1|few
TGCAGTGCCTCACACGAGACCCCTAGCTCCTATAATTCACCCCTCCACTTT
CSASHETPSSYNSPLHF
>TRBD2|TRBJ2-5|TRBV11-2|few
TGTGCCAGCAGCCAGACTAGCGGGGTAGAGACCCAGTACTTC
CASSQTSGVETQYF
>NA|TRBJ1-1|TRBV12-3/TRBV12-4|few
TGTGCCAGCAGTTTCTACAGCTTGAACACTGAAGCTTTCTTT
CASSFYSLNTEAFF
>NA|TRBJ2-3|TRBV5-4|few
TGTGCCAGCAGCCGCCCGGGACTGCAGAGCACAGATACGCAGTATTTT
CASSRPGLQSTDTQYF
>TRBD1|TRBJ1-6|TRBV28|many
TGTGCCAGCAGTTTATTTCCGGGACAGGGGAATTCACCCCTCCACTTT
CASSLFPGQGNSPLHF
>TRBD2|TRBJ2-2|TRBV9|NA
TGTGCCAGCAGCGTTGAATGGGGGGGAGCTGCCGGGGAGCTGTTTTTT
CASSVEWGGAAGELFF
>NA|TRBJ1-1|TRBV6-1|few
TGTGCCAGCAGTCCAGAGGGGTCGCGGTTCACTGAAGCTTTCTTT
CASSPEGSRFTEAFF
>NA|TRBJ2-7|TRBV27|few
TGTGCCAGCAGTTTGTTTACCCACTACGAGCAGTACTTC
CASSLFTHYEQYF
>NA|TRBJ2-3|TRBV11-3|NA
TGTGCCAGCAGCTCCCTAGGCAACGCCGGCGATACGCAGTATTTT
CASSSLGNAGDTQYF
>NA|TRBJ1-2|TRBV5-6|few
TGTGCCAGCAGCCTGACGGGGGTGGAAAGCTACACCTTC
CASSLTGVESYTF
>NA|TRBJ2-1|TRBV6-1|NA
TGTGCCAGCAAGGAAGGACCCGGGGCGGGCAATGAGCAGTTCTTC
CASKEGPGAGNEQFF
>NA|TRBJ2-2|TRBV5-6|many
TGTGCCAGCAGCACAGGGACCGCCGTTAGCGGGGAGCTGTTTTTT
CASSTGTAVSGELFF
>TRBD2|TRBJ2-1|TRBV4-2|NA
TGTGCCAGCAGCCCCTATGGCGGGGGGGGTCGCAATGAGCAGTTCTTC
CASSPYGGGGRNEQFF
>TRBD1|TRBJ1-4|TRBV4-2|NA
TGTGCCAGCACTACGGACAGGGGCGGCTTTAATGAAAAACTGTTTTTT
CASTTDRGGFNEKLFF
>NA|TRBJ1-1|TRBV5-1|few
TGCGCCAGCAGCGTTGAGGGGGAACTCACTGAAGCTTTCTTT
CASSVEGELTEAFF
>NA|TRBJ1-2|TRBV18|NA
TGTGCCAGCCCACCACAGGGCGTTTATGGCTACACCTTC
CASPPQGVYGYTF
>TRBD1|TRBJ1-4|TRBV20-1|NA
TGCAGTGCTAGAGAAGGTTCAGGGGGAGCAACTAATGAAAAACTGTTTTTT
CSAREGSGGATNEKLFF
>TRBD2|TRBJ2-5|TRBV20-1|NA
TGCAGTGCTAGGGCGGGGGAGTACCAAGAGACCCAGTACTTC
CSARAGEYQETQYF
>TRBD2|TRBJ2-5|TRBV27|few
TGTGCCAGCAGCCGCCTTACTAGCGGACAAGAGACCCAGTACTTC
CASSRLTSGQETQYF
>TRBD1|TRBJ2-5|TRBV7-6|NA
TGTGCCAGCAGCCCCGGGACAGCCCCTTTGACCCAGTACTTC
CASSPGTAPLTQYF
>NA|TRBJ2-3|TRBV20-1|NA
TGCAGTGCTAGAGACTTCCGGACTCGGAGGGGCACAGATACGCAGTATTTT
CSARDFRTRRGTDTQYF
>NA|TRBJ2-7|TRBV7-9|few
TGTGCCAGCAGCTCCTATCACGAGCAGTACTTC
CASSSYHEQYF
>TRBD2|TRBJ2-5|TRBV5-6|NA
TGTGCCAGCAGCGCCGGACTAGCGGGGGGAGGTGGAGAGACCCAGTACTTC
CASSAGLAGGGGETQYF
>TRBD1|TRBJ1-6|TRBV5-1|many
TGCGCCAGCAGTCCACAGGGGCCAAACTATAATTCACCCCTCCACTTT
CASSPQGPNYNSPLHF
>TRBD1|TRBJ1-1|TRBV2|many
TGTGCCAGCAGCCGCAGGGGACAGGGGAACACTGAAGCTTTCTTT
CASSRRGQGNTEAFF
>TRBD1|TRBJ2-2|TRBV5-5|many
TGTGCCAGCAGCAGGCGACAGGGGGCCACCGGGGAGCTGTTTTTT
CASSRRQGATGELFF
>NA|TRBJ1-4|TRBV27|NA
TGTGCCAGCAGTTTATCGAGGCAGATTGAAAAACTGTTTTTT
CASSLSRQIEKLFF
>NA|TRBJ1-2|TRBV20-1|NA
TGCAGTGCTAGAGATCTGAGGTGGGGGGTGGCTGGCTACACCTTC
CSARDLRWGVAGYTF
>NA|TRBJ2-1|TRBV3-1|NA
TGTGCCAGCAGCCAGGGGCCTAGAGGGGTACATGAGCAGTTCTTC
CASSQGPRGVHEQFF
>NA|TRBJ1-5|TRBV18|many
TGTGCCAGCTCACCACTGACGGGTAGCAATCAGCCCCAGCATTTT
CASSPLTGSNQPQHF
>TRBD1|TRBJ1-1|TRBV5-1|few
TGCGCCAGCAGCCGCCAGGGGACAGGGGGTTCGGTCACTGAAGCTTTCTTT
CASSRQGTGGSVTEAFF
>NA|TRBJ2-2|TRBV2|many
TGTGCCAGCAGTGTACGACAGGCCGGGGAGCTGTTTTTT
CASSVRQAGELFF
>TRBD2|TRBJ2-3|TRBV20-1|NA
TGCAGTGCTCAGTCAGGCGGGAGAGATACGCAGTATTTT
CSAQSGGRDTQYF
>NA|TRBJ1-1|TRBV12-3/TRBV12-4|many
TGTGCCAGCATGAGGGCGGCTGAAGCTTTCTTT
CASMRAAEAFF
>NA|TRBJ2-1|TRBV6-5|many
NA
CASSSSYGPNEQFF
>TRBD2|TRBJ2-7|TRBV7-6|NA
TGTGCCAGCAGCTTAGTTAGTTGGCTAGCGGGACGACGAGACTACGAGCAGTACTTC
CASSLVSWLAGRRDYEQYF
>TRBD1|TRBJ2-2|TRBV30|few
TGTGCCTATCAAACAGGGGTCAACACCGGGGAGCTGTTTTTT
CAYQTGVNTGELFF
>TRBD1|TRBJ1-6|TRBV11-2|NA
TGTGCCAGCAGCTTCCCCCGACAGGGGCGTAATTCACCCCTCCACTTT
CASSFPRQGRNSPLHF
>TRBD2|TRBJ2-2|TRBV5-4|few
TGTGCCAGCAGCCAGACTAGCGGGCCCACCGGGGAGCTGTTTTTT
CASSQTSGPTGELFF
>NA|TRBJ2-5|TRBV5-1|NA
TGCGCCAGCAGCTGGGGCGTGGAAAAAGCGGCGTCACAAGAGACCCAGTACTTC
CASSWGVEKAASQETQYF
>NA|TRBJ1-2|TRBV7-2|NA
TGTGCCAGCAGCCCCGACTGGGACTATGGCTACACCTTC
CASSPDWDYGYTF
>NA|TRBJ2-3|TRBV12-3/TRBV12-4|many
TGTGCCAGCCAACAGGGTGGCACAGATACGCAGTATTTT
CASQQGGTDTQYF